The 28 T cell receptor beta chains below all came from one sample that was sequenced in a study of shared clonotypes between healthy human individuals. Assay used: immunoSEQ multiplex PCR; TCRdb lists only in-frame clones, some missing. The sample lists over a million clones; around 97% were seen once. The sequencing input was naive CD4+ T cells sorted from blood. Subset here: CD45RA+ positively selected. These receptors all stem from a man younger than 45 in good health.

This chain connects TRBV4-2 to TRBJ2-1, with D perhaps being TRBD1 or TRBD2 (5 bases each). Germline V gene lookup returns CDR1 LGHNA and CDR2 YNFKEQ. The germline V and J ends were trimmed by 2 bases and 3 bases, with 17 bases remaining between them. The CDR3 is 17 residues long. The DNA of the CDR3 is TGTGCCAGCAGCCAAAGGTTCCCGGGGCCAAGCTACAATGAGCAGTTCTTC. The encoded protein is CASSQRFPGPSYNEQFF.

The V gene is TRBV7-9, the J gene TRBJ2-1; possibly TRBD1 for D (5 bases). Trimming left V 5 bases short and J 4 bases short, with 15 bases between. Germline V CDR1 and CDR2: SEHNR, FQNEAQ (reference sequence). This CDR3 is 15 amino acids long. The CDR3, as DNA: TGTGCCAGCAGCGGAGATAGGGGAACATACAATGAGCAGTTCTTC. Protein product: CASSGDRGTYNEQFF. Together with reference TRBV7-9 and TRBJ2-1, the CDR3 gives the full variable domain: DTGVSQNPRHKITKRGQNVTFRCDPISEHNRLYWYRQTLGQGPEFLTYFQNEAQLEKSRLLSDRFSAERPKGSFSTLEIQRTEQGDSAMYLCASSGDRGTYNEQFFGPGTRLTVL.

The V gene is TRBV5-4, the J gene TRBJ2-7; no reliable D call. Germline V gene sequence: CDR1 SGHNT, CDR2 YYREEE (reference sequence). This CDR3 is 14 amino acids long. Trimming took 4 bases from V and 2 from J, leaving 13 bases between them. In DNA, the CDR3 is TGTGCCAGCAGCCCGGTAGGGCACCCCTACGAGCAGTACTTC. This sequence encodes CASSPVGHPYEQYF.

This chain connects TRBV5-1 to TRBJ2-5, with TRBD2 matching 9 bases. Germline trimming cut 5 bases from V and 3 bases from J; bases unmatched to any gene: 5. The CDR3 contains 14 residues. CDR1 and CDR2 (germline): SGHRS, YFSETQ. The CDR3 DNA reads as TGCGCCAGCAGTTGGACTAGCGTGGAAGAGACCCAGTACTTC. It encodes CASSWTSVEETQYF. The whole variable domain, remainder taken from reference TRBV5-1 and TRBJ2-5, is KAGVTQTPRYLIKTRGQQVTLSCSPISGHRSVSWYQQTPGQGLQFLFEYFSETQRNKGNFPGRFSGRQFSNSRSEMNVSTLELGDSALYLCASSWTSVEETQYFGPGTRLLVL.

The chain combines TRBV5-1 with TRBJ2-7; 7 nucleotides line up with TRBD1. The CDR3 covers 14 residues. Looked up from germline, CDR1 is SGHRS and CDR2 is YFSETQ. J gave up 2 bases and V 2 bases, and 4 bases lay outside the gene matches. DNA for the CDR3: TGCGCCAGCAGCTTCCAGGGGGTAACCTACGAGCAGTACTTC. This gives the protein CASSFQGVTYEQYF.

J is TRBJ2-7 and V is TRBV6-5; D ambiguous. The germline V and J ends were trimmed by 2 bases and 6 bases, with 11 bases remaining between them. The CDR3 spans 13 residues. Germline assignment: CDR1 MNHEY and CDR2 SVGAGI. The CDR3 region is CASSYGMPAEQYF. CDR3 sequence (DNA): TGTGCCAGCAGTTACGGGATGCCGGCCGAGCAGTACTTC.

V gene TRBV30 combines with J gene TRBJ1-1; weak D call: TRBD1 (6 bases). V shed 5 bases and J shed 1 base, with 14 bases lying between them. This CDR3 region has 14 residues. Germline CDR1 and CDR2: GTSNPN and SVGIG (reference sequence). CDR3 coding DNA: TGTGCCTGGGACCCCGGACAGACGAACACTGAAGCTTTCTTT. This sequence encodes CAWDPGQTNTEAFF.

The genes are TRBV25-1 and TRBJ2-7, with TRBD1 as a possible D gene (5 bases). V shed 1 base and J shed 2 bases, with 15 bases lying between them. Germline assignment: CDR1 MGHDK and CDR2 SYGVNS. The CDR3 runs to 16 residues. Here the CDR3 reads CASSESQVPGPYEQYF. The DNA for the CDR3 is TGTGCCAGCAGTGAATCCCAGGTGCCAGGGCCCTACGAGCAGTACTTC.

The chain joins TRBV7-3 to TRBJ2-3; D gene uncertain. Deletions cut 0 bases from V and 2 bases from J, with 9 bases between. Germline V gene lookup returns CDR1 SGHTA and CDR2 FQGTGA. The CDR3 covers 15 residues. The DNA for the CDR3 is TGTGCCAGCAGCTTAACGGGCGGTAACACAGATACGCAGTATTTT. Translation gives CASSLTGGNTDTQYF.

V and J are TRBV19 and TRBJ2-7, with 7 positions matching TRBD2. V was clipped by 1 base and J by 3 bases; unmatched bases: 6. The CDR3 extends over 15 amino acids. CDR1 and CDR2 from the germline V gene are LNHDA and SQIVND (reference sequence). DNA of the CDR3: TGTGCCAGTAGTATAGCCGCCTCGGGGGGCTACGAGCAGTACTTC. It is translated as CASSIAASGGYEQYF.

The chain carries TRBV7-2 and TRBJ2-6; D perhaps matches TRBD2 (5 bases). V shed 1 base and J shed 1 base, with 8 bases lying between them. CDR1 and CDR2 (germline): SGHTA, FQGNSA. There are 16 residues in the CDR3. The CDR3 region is CASSLETGSGANVLTF. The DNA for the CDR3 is TGTGCCAGCAGCTTAGAAACGGGGTCTGGGGCCAACGTCCTGACTTTC.

CDR3 sequence reads: CASSPLQGNYEQYF. In nucleotides, the CDR3 is TGTGCCAGCTCACCACTACAGGGGAACTACGAGCAGTACTTC. The chain carries TRBV18 and TRBJ2-7; 7 bases are shared with TRBD1. The V segment lost 1 base and the J segment 3 bases; nucleotides outside the gene matches: 3. The germline V gene encodes CDR1 KGHSH and CDR2 LQKENI. This CDR3 is 14 amino acids long. Full variable domain (rest looked up from reference TRBV18 and TRBJ2-7): NAGVMQNPRHLVRRRGQEARLRCSPMKGHSHVYWYRQLPEEGLKFMVYLQKENIIDESGMPKERFSAEFPKEGPSILRIQQVVRGDSAAYFCASSPLQGNYEQYFGPGTRLTVT.

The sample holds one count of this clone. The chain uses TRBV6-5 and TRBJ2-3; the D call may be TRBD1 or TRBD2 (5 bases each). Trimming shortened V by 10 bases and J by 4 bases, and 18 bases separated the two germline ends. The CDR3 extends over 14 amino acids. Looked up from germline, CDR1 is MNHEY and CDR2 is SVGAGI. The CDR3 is CATKTEVGADTQYF. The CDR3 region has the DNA TGTGCCACCAAGACCGAGGTGGGGGCAGATACGCAGTATTTT.

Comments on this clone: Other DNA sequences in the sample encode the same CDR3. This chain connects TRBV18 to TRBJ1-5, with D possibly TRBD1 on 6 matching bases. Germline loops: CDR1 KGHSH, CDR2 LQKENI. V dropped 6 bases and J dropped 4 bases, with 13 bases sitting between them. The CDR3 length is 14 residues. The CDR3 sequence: CASSPTGRNQPQHF. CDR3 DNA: TGTGCCAGCTCTCCGACAGGACGGAATCAGCCCCAGCATTTT.

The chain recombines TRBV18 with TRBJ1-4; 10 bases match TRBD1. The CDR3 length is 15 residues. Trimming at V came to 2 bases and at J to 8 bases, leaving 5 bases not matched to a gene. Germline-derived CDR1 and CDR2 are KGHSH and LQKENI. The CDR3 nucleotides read TGTGCCAGCTCACCAGGGACAGGGGAATCGGAAAAACTGTTTTTT. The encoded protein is CASSPGTGESEKLFF.

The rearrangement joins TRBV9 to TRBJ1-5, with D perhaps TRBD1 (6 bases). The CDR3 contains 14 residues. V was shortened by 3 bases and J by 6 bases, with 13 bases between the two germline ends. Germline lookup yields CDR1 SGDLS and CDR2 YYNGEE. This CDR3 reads CASSETGGGQPQHF. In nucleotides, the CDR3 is TGTGCCAGCAGCGAGACAGGAGGCGGTCAGCCCCAGCATTTT.

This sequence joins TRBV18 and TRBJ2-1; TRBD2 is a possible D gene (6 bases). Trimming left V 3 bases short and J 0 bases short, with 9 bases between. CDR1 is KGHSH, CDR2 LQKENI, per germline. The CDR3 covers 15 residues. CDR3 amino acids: CASSPIGSSYNEQFF. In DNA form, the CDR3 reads TGTGCCAGCTCACCGATCGGGAGCTCCTACAATGAGCAGTTCTTC.

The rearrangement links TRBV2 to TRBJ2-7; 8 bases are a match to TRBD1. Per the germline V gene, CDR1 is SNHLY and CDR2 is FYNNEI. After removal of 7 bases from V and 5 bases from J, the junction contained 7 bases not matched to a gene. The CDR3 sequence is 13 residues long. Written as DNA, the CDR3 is TGTGCCAGCACATCGACAGGGGTTGACGAGCAGTACTTC. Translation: CASTSTGVDEQYF.

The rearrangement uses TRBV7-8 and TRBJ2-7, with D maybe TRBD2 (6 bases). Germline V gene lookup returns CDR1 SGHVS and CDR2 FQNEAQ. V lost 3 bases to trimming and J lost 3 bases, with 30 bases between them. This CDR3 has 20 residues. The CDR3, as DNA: TGTGCCAGCAGCTTCGTAAGTCGCGGCAGTAGCTTTGGGACTTTCTACGAGCAGTACTTC. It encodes CASSFVSRGSSFGTFYEQYF. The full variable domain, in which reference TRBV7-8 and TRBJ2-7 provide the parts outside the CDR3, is GAGVSQSPRYKVAKRGQDVALRCDPISGHVSLFWYQQALGQGPEFLTYFQNEAQLDKSGLPSDRFFAERPEGSVSTLKIQRTQQEDSAVYLCASSFVSRGSSFGTFYEQYFGPGTRLTVT.

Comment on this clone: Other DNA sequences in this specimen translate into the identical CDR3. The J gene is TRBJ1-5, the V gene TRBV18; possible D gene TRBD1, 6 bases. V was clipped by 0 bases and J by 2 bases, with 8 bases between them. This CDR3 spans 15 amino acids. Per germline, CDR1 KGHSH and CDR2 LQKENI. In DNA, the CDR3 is TGTGCCAGCTCACCACCGGGGGGCGGCAATCAGCCCCAGCATTTT. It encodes CASSPPGGGNQPQHF.

The CDR3 DNA reads as TGTGCGTCGGCTGGGAGTATTCAGCCCCAGCATTTT. Translation gives CASAGSIQPQHF. The chain uses TRBV2 and TRBJ1-5; D not certain. The germline CDR1 and CDR2 sequences are SNHLY and FYNNEI. The CDR3 has 12 amino acids.

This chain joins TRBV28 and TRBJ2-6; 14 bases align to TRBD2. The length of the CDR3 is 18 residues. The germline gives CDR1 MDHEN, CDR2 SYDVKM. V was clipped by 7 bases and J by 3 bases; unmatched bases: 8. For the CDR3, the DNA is TGTGCCAGCACCAACTGGGGACTAGCGGGAGTTGGGGCCAACGTCCTGACTTTC. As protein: CASTNWGLAGVGANVLTF.

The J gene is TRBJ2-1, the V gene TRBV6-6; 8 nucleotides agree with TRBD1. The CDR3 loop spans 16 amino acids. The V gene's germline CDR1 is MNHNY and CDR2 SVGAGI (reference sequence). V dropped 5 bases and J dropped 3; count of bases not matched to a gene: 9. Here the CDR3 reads CASSKGQGSNYNEQFF. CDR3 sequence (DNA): TGTGCCAGCAGTAAAGGACAGGGTTCCAACTACAATGAGCAGTTCTTC.

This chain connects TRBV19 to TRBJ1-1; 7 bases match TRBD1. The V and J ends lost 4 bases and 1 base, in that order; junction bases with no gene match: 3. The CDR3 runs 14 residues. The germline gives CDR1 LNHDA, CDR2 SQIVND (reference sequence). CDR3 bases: TGTGCCAGTAGTAAGGGACAGCCGAACACTGAAGCTTTCTTT. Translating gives CASSKGQPNTEAFF.

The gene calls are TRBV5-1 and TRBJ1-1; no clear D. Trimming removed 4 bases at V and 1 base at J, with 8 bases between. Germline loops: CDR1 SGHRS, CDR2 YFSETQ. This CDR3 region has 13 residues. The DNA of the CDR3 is TGCGCCAGCAGCCGTGCAGGGAACACTGAAGCTTTCTTT. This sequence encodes CASSRAGNTEAFF.

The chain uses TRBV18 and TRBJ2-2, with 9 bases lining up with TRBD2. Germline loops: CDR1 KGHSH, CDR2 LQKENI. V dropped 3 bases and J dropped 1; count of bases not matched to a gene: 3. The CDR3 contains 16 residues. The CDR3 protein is CASSPFSGRNTGELFF. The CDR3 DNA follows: TGTGCCAGCTCACCCTTTAGCGGGAGGAACACCGGGGAGCTGTTTTTT.

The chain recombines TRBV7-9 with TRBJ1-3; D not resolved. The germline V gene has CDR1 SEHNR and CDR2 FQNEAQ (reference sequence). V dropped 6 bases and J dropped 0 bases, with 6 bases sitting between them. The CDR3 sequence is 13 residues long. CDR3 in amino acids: CASRRTSGNTIYF. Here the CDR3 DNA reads TGTGCCAGCAGACGGACCTCTGGAAACACCATATATTTT. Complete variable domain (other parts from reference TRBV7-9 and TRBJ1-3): DTGVSQNPRHKITKRGQNVTFRCDPISEHNRLYWYRQTLGQGPEFLTYFQNEAQLEKSRLLSDRFSAERPKGSFSTLEIQRTEQGDSAMYLCASRRTSGNTIYFGEGSWLTVV.

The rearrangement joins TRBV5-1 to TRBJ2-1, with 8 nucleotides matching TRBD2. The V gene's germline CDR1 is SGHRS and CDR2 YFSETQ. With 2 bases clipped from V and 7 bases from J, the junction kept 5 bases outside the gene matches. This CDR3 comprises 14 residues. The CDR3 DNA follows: TGCGCCAGCAGCTTACAGCGGGAGTTGAATGAGCAGTTCTTC. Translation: CASSLQRELNEQFF.